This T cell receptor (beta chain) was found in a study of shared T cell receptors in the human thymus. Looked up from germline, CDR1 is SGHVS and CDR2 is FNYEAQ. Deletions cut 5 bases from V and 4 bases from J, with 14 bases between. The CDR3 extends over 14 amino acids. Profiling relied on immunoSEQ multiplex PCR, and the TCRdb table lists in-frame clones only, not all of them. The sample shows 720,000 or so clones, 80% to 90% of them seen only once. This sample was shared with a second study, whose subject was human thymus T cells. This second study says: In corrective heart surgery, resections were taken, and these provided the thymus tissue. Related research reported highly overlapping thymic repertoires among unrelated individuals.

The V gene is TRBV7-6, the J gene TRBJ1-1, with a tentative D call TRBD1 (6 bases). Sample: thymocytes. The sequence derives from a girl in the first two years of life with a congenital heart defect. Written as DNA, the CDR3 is TGTGCCAGCAGCGTCGTTAGGGGGGGCACTGAAGCTTTCTTT. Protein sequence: CASSVVRGGTEAFF.